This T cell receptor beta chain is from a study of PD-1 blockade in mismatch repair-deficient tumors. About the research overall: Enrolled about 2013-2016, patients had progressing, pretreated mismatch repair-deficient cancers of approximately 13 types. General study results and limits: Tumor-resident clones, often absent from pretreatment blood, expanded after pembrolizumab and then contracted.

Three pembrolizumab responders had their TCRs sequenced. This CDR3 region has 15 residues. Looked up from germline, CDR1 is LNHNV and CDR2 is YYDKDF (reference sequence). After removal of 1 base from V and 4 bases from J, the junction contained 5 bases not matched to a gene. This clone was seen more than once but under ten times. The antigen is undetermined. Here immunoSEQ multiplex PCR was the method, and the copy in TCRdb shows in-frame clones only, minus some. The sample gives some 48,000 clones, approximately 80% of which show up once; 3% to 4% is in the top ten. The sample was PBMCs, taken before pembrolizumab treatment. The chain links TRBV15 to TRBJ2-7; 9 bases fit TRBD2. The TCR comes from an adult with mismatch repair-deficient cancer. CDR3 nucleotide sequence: TGTGCCACCAGCAGAGGGTTAGCGGGAGCGTACGAGCAGTACTTC. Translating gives CATSRGLAGAYEQYF.